Below, 28 T cell receptor beta chains from the same sample are listed, as sequenced in a study of shared clonotypes between healthy human individuals. Clones were sequenced by immunoSEQ multiplex PCR, and TCRdb holds only the in-frame ones, with some missing. The data contain 950,000 to 1,200,000 clones, roughly 80% of them singletons. Specimen: memory CD4+ T cells from PBMCs. Subset in this sample: CD45RA-negative fraction. All receptors derive from a man aged 18 to 29 in good health. Some clones in this sample may be carry-over from other donors' samples.

The V gene is TRBV6-5, the J gene TRBJ2-7; D call uncertain. Trimming pared 0 bases from V and 0 bases from J, leaving 9 bases between. The germline gives CDR1 MNHEY, CDR2 SVGAGI. CDR3 length: 15 residues. The CDR3 sequence: CASSYSETNSYEQYF. CDR3 in DNA: TGTGCCAGCAGTTACTCCGAAACAAACTCCTACGAGCAGTACTTC.

About this clone: Other DNA variants within this sample encode the same CDR3. CDR3 in amino acids: CASSPGTDTQYF. The CDR3 coding sequence is TGTGCCAGCAGCCCTGGGACAGATACGCAGTATTTT. The chain combines TRBV11-3 with TRBJ2-3, with no clear D. Trimming took 5 bases from V and 3 from J, leaving 6 bases between them. CDR1 SGHNT and CDR2 YENEEA come from the germline V gene. The CDR3 totals 12 residues. Combining the CDR3 with reference TRBV11-3 and TRBJ2-3 gives the whole variable domain EAGVVQSPRYKIIEKKQPVAFWCNPISGHNTLYWYLQNLGQGPELLIRYENEEAVDDSQLPKDRFSAERLKGVDSTLKIQPAELGDSAVYLCASSPGTDTQYFGPGTRLTVL.

The V gene is TRBV30, the J gene TRBJ1-5; D perhaps matches TRBD1 (5 bases). V shed 0 bases and J shed 0 bases, with 15 bases lying between them. CDR1 is GTSNPN and CDR2 is SVGIG in the germline V gene (reference sequence). This CDR3 spans 17 amino acids. CDR3 sequence (DNA): TGTGCCTGGAGTGTCTTAGGGGCCTGGGATAGCAATCAGCCCCAGCATTTT. Translating gives CAWSVLGAWDSNQPQHF.

Many counts were recorded for this clone. The gene calls are TRBV20-1 and TRBJ1-2; unclear D gene. The CDR3 is 11 residues long. From germline, CDR1 is DFQATT and CDR2 SNEGSKA (reference sequence). Trimming took off 6 bases at V and 3 bases at J, with 8 bases between the two ends. CDR3 DNA sequence: TGCAGTGCCAGGATTGACTATGGCTACACCTTC. Its translation is CSARIDYGYTF.

The chain couples TRBV5-1 to TRBJ2-3; the D call may be TRBD1 or TRBD2 (6 bases each). The germline gives CDR1 SGHRS, CDR2 YFSETQ. Trimming took off 2 bases at V and 0 bases at J, with 16 bases between the two ends. This CDR3 is 17 amino acids long. CDR3 sequence: CASSFGRGDPSTDTQYF. In nucleotides, the CDR3 is TGCGCCAGCAGCTTTGGAAGGGGGGATCCAAGCACAGATACGCAGTATTTT. Full variable domain (outside the CDR3, taken from reference TRBV5-1 and TRBJ2-3): KAGVTQTPRYLIKTRGQQVTLSCSPISGHRSVSWYQQTPGQGLQFLFEYFSETQRNKGNFPGRFSGRQFSNSRSEMNVSTLELGDSALYLCASSFGRGDPSTDTQYFGPGTRLTVL.

This chain connects TRBV7-3 to TRBJ1-2; 12 bases align to TRBD1. V trimming: 3 bases; J trimming: 9 bases; junction bases outside the gene matches: 5. CDR3 length equals 14 residues. Germline-derived CDR1 and CDR2 are SGHTA and FQGTGA. CDR3 region: CASSLTGTGGRYTF. The CDR3 DNA follows: TGTGCCAGCAGCTTGACCGGGACAGGGGGCCGCTACACCTTC.

The chain couples TRBV5-4 to TRBJ1-2, with D uncertain. The CDR3 runs 12 residues. Deletions cut 3 bases from V and 4 bases from J, with 7 bases between. The V gene's germline CDR1 is SGHNT and CDR2 YYREEE (reference sequence). CDR3 region: CASSSGVYGYTF. The CDR3 DNA reads TGTGCCAGCAGCTCCGGGGTCTATGGCTACACCTTC.

The V gene is TRBV2, the J gene TRBJ2-7; D gene unclear. The CDR3 runs to 12 residues. CDR1 and CDR2 from the germline V gene are SNHLY and FYNNEI. V was pared by 6 bases and J by 10 bases, with 16 bases between. The CDR3 spells CASRLPSASQYF. CDR3 DNA sequence: TGTGCCAGCAGGCTCCCTAGTGCCTCCCAGTACTTC.

The chain has TRBV5-4 and TRBJ1-2, with D maybe TRBD1 (6 bases). With 4 bases removed from V and 3 bases from J, the gap between germline ends came to 16 bases. Per germline, CDR1 SGHNT and CDR2 YYREEE (reference sequence). This CDR3 contains 15 residues. The CDR3 nucleotides read TGTGCCAGCAGCCCCACCGTGACAGGTTACTATGGCTACACCTTC. This codes for CASSPTVTGYYGYTF. Using reference TRBV5-4 and TRBJ1-2 for the parts outside the CDR3, the full variable domain is ETGVTQSPTHLIKTRGQQVTLRCSSQSGHNTVSWYQQALGQGPQFIFQYYREEENGRGNFPPRFSGLQFPNYSSELNVNALELDDSALYLCASSPTVTGYYGYTFGSGTRLTVV.

The gene calls are TRBV5-1 and TRBJ2-2; no clear D gene. The germline V and J ends were trimmed by 0 bases and 7 bases, with 10 bases remaining between them. The CDR3 runs to 14 residues. Germline CDR1 SGHRS, CDR2 YFSETQ. CDR3 region: CASSLGSRGGELFF. The CDR3 bases are TGCGCCAGCAGCTTGGGGTCCCGTGGCGGGGAGCTGTTTTTT.

The chain has TRBV7-9 and TRBJ2-2, with 7 bases aligning to TRBD2. V trimming: 3 bases; J trimming: 1 base; junction bases outside the gene matches: 8. The CDR3 spans 17 residues. CDR1 and CDR2 from the germline V gene are SEHNR and FQNEAQ (reference sequence). Here the CDR3 reads CASSFRGGGLNTGELFF. CDR3 nucleotides: TGTGCCAGCAGCTTTAGAGGCGGGGGACTGAACACCGGGGAGCTGTTTTTT.

V is TRBV28 and J is TRBJ2-5; 10 bases are a match to TRBD1. Germline loops: CDR1 MDHEN, CDR2 SYDVKM. The J segment lost 4 bases and the V segment lost 10 bases, leaving 12 bases of the junction unmatched. This CDR3 is 15 amino acids long. The chain's CDR3 is CATCGDRGRSETQYF. In nucleotides, the CDR3 is TGTGCCACCTGTGGGGACAGGGGAAGGTCAGAGACCCAGTACTTC.

This clone came up a few times. The chain uses TRBV28 and TRBJ2-5, with D possibly being TRBD2 (6 bases). Trimming pared 8 bases from V and 2 bases from J, leaving 12 bases between. Germline CDR1 MDHEN, CDR2 SYDVKM. The CDR3 is 13 residues long. As DNA, the CDR3 is TGTGCCAGCGGTCCTAGCGCTCAAGAGACCCAGTACTTC. Encoded protein: CASGPSAQETQYF. The full variable domain, rest sourced from reference TRBV28 and TRBJ2-5, is DVKVTQSSRYLVKRTGEKVFLECVQDMDHENMFWYRQDPGLGLRLIYFSYDVKMKEKGDIPEGYSVSREKKERFSLILESASTNQTSMYLCASGPSAQETQYFGPGTRLLVL.

V and J are TRBV6-1 and TRBJ2-7; 9 bases align to TRBD1. Germline lookup yields CDR1 MNHNS and CDR2 SASEGT. CDR3 size: 12 residues. V lost 10 bases and J lost 5; bases outside the gene matches: 6. The CDR3 loop is CANGQGKDEQYF. CDR3 sequence (DNA): TGTGCCAACGGACAGGGGAAGGACGAGCAGTACTTC.

This chain joins TRBV27 and TRBJ2-1; 12 nucleotides agree with TRBD2. Unmatched junction bases numbered 4, after V lost 8 bases and J lost 2 bases. There are 15 residues in the CDR3. Per the germline V gene, CDR1 is MNHEY and CDR2 is SMNVEV (reference sequence). The CDR3 here is CASYASGRAYNEQFF. The CDR3 DNA reads TGTGCCAGCTACGCTAGCGGGAGGGCCTACAATGAGCAGTTCTTC.

In the case of this clone: Other nucleotide sequences from this sample produce the same CDR3. This chain connects TRBV7-2 to TRBJ2-5, with D perhaps TRBD2 (6 bases). This CDR3 comprises 13 residues. Germline loops: CDR1 SGHTA, CDR2 FQGNSA. Trimming pared 3 bases from V and 5 bases from J, leaving 10 bases between. CDR3 in amino acids: CASSFNRGETQYF. CDR3 DNA sequence: TGTGCCAGCAGCTTTAACCGGGGGGAGACCCAGTACTTC. The full variable domain, completed using reference TRBV7-2 and TRBJ2-5, is GAGVSQSPSNKVTEKGKDVELRCDPISGHTALYWYRQSLGQGLEFLIYFQGNSAPDKSGLPSDRFSAERTGGSVSTLTIQRTQQEDSAVYLCASSFNRGETQYFGPGTRLLVL.

The genes are TRBV29-1 and TRBJ2-3; D not certain. Trimming took 5 bases from V and 5 from J, leaving 11 bases between them. This CDR3 is 12 amino acids long. Per germline, CDR1 SQVTM and CDR2 ANQGSEA. CDR3 sequence (DNA): TGCAGCGTTAAGGCTAGAAGAGATACGCAGTATTTT. The encoded protein is CSVKARRDTQYF.

The V gene is TRBV10-3, the J gene TRBJ2-3; D not certain. This CDR3 is built from 11 residues. Germline V gene lookup returns CDR1 ENHRY and CDR2 SYGVKD. V was pared by 2 bases and J by 6 bases, with 3 bases between. CDR3 sequence reads: CAISELDTQYF. In DNA, the CDR3 is TGTGCCATCAGTGAGCTGGATACGCAGTATTTT.

V and J are TRBV27 and TRBJ2-2; no clear D. The length of the CDR3 is 16 residues. Per the germline V gene, CDR1 is MNHEY and CDR2 is SMNVEV (reference sequence). V was trimmed by 3 bases and J by 0 bases, leaving 11 bases between them. CDR3 in DNA: TGTGCCAGCAGTTTTTGGTCGACCGCGAACACCGGGGAGCTGTTTTTT. Its protein product is CASSFWSTANTGELFF.

The J gene is TRBJ2-3, the V gene TRBV20-1; a weak D match, TRBD1 (6 bases). Trimming took 5 bases from V and 6 from J, leaving 9 bases between them. This CDR3 is built from 11 residues. Germline V CDR1 and CDR2: DFQATT, SNEGSKA (reference sequence). CDR3: CSALGADTQYF. The CDR3 DNA follows: TGCAGTGCTCTGGGGGCGGATACGCAGTATTTT.

This clone showed up many times. This specimen includes other DNA sequences encoding the same CDR3. The rearrangement links TRBV28 to TRBJ1-1; a weak D match, TRBD1 (5 bases). Trimming cost V 2 bases and J 5 bases, with 18 bases left between them. The CDR3 has 16 residues. The germline V gene encodes CDR1 MDHEN and CDR2 SYDVKM. CDR3 sequence: CASSLTIGQEGTEAFF. DNA for the CDR3: TGTGCCAGCAGTTTAACGATCGGGCAGGAGGGGACTGAAGCTTTCTTT.

This clone was counted between two and nine times. The same CDR3 also results from other DNA sequences found in this sample. V is TRBV5-4 and J is TRBJ1-5; D is unresolved. This CDR3 region has 13 residues. The V gene's germline CDR1 is SGHNT and CDR2 YYREEE (reference sequence). The V end was cut by 0 bases, the J end by 7 bases, with 8 bases between. The CDR3 coding sequence is TGTGCCAGCAGCTTGGACCCGAACCAGCCCCAGCATTTT. It encodes CASSLDPNQPQHF.

This chain connects TRBV28 to TRBJ1-1; the D is unclear. There are 12 residues in the CDR3. Germline V CDR1 and CDR2: MDHEN, SYDVKM. V shed 6 bases and J shed 7 bases, with 12 bases lying between them. The CDR3 nucleotides read TGTGCCAGCAGGTCGCCATTAAGTGAAGCTTTCTTT. It is translated as CASRSPLSEAFF.

This sequence joins TRBV28 and TRBJ2-7; 8 bases are a match to TRBD1. Germline V gives CDR1 MDHEN, CDR2 SYDVKM. This CDR3 is built from 13 residues. The V and J ends lost 8 bases and 3 bases, in that order; junction bases with no gene match: 6. CDR3 region: CASGPGTGYEQYF. CDR3 coding DNA: TGTGCCAGCGGACCGGGGACAGGCTACGAGCAGTACTTC.

This chain uses TRBV7-8 with TRBJ2-6; D is ambiguous. In germline, CDR1 is SGHVS, CDR2 FQNEAQ. The CDR3 has 15 residues. Deletions cut 5 bases from V and 0 bases from J, with 8 bases between. The CDR3: CASSPHNSGANVLTF. DNA of the CDR3: TGTGCCAGCAGCCCCCACAACTCTGGGGCCAACGTCCTGACTTTC.

The rearrangement uses TRBV6-5 and TRBJ2-7; 7 nucleotides match TRBD1. The CDR3 is 15 amino acids. Trimming cost V 8 bases and J 0 bases; bases outside gene matches: 10. CDR1 and CDR2 from the germline V gene are MNHEY and SVGAGI. The CDR3 spells CASRGTVSLSYEQYF. The CDR3 nucleotides read TGTGCCAGCCGAGGGACAGTAAGTCTCTCCTACGAGCAGTACTTC.

This clone showed up just once. The V call is TRBV5-1, the J call TRBJ1-3; maybe TRBD1 (5 bases). Trimming took off 0 bases at V and 4 bases at J, with 14 bases between the two ends. This CDR3 has 16 residues. In germline, CDR1 is SGHRS, CDR2 YFSETQ. The CDR3 nucleotides are TGCGCCAGCAGCTTGGAGGGGCGGCCTGGAGGAAACACCATATATTTT. This gives the protein CASSLEGRPGGNTIYF.

In this sample, this clone turned up a few times. The V and J genes are TRBV5-1 and TRBJ1-1, with D unresolved. V was trimmed by 0 bases and J by 4 bases, leaving 7 bases between them. This CDR3 region has 13 residues. The germline CDR1 and CDR2 sequences are SGHRS and YFSETQ. The CDR3 DNA reads TGCGCCAGCAGCTTGGATCAGCTCACTGAAGCTTTCTTT. Protein sequence: CASSLDQLTEAFF.